This entry lists 20 T cell receptor beta chains sequenced from one sample in a study of blood T cell repertoires in COVID-19. Some clones are missing from TCRdb's copy, which holds only in-frame ones; the method was immunoSEQ multiplex PCR. Counted here are under 100,000 clones, roughly 87% occurring once; the ten biggest clones make up 15%. The sample comprised peripheral blood. These receptors originate from a male donor with acute or convalescent COVID-19.

This clone showed up just a few times. The sample carries other DNA sequences with the same CDR3. This sequence joins TRBV27 and TRBJ1-2; 9 bases are shared with TRBD1. Per germline, CDR1 MNHEY and CDR2 SMNVEV (reference sequence). There are 14 residues in the CDR3. V lost 5 bases to trimming and J lost 3 bases; unmatched junction nucleotides: 4. This chain's CDR3 is CASSRDRADYGYTF. In DNA, the CDR3 is TGTGCCAGCAGTAGGGACAGGGCGGACTATGGCTACACCTTC.

The chain links TRBV25-1 to TRBJ2-5; possibly TRBD2 for D (5 bases). Germline V gene data show CDR1 as MGHDK and CDR2 as SYGVNS. The V and J ends lost 6 bases and 1 base respectively, with 12 bases between them. The CDR3 has 14 residues. Written as DNA, the CDR3 is TGTGCCAGCAGCGCCGGAGGCACCCAAGAGACCCAGTACTTC. Residues: CASSAGGTQETQYF.

The rearrangement links TRBV25-1 to TRBJ2-1; D remains unclear. The ends were cut back, 1 base at V and 6 bases at J, with 13 bases in the middle. This CDR3 is built from 15 residues. CDR1 MGHDK and CDR2 SYGVNS come from the germline V gene. The CDR3 loop reads CASSESASLRNEQFF. For the CDR3, the DNA is TGTGCCAGCAGTGAATCAGCTAGTCTGCGCAATGAGCAGTTCTTC.

The chain has TRBV19 and TRBJ1-4; D remains unclear. Germline V gene lookup returns CDR1 LNHDA and CDR2 SQIVND (reference sequence). Trimming pared 9 bases from V and 0 bases from J, leaving 11 bases between. This CDR3 contains 14 residues. In DNA form, the CDR3 reads TGTGCCAGCGCCCAGGCAACAACTAATGAAAAACTGTTTTTT. This codes for CASAQATTNEKLFF.

The rearrangement joins TRBV11-2 to TRBJ2-5; 8 bases fit TRBD1. The CDR3 consists of 15 residues. The germline V gene encodes CDR1 SGHAT and CDR2 FQNNGV. Trimming at V came to 5 bases and at J to 5 bases, leaving 10 bases not matched to a gene. The chain's CDR3 is CASSPRQGTIETQYF. The CDR3 DNA reads TGTGCCAGCAGCCCAAGACAGGGGACGATCGAGACCCAGTACTTC.

This chain uses TRBV5-1 with TRBJ2-5; the match to TRBD2 covers 10 bases. CDR1 is SGHRS, CDR2 YFSETQ, per germline. V was clipped by 0 bases and J by 2 bases; unmatched bases: 13. The CDR3 consists of 19 residues. The CDR3 loop reads CASSLAVQRGGQWQETQYF. CDR3 sequence (DNA): TGCGCCAGCAGCTTGGCCGTACAGCGGGGGGGACAGTGGCAAGAGACCCAGTACTTC.

About this clone: Other DNA variants within this sample encode the same CDR3. This chain links TRBV9 with TRBJ1-1, with TRBD1 matching 7 bases. The CDR3 runs to 14 residues. Germline assignment: CDR1 SGDLS and CDR2 YYNGEE. The ends lost 2 bases at V and 2 bases at J; junction bases unmatched: 3. The CDR3 DNA reads as TGTGCCAGCAGCGTGGGACAGCAAAACACTGAAGCTTTCTTT. The encoded protein is CASSVGQQNTEAFF.

V and J are TRBV10-3 and TRBJ2-2, with a tentative D call TRBD1 (6 bases). The V end lost 3 bases, the J end lost 3 bases, and 20 bases lay between the germline ends. The CDR3 covers 18 residues. Looked up from germline, CDR1 is ENHRY and CDR2 is SYGVKD. This chain's CDR3 is CAISDSAGQRRDTGELFF. In DNA, the CDR3 is TGTGCCATCAGTGATTCCGCCGGACAGCGCCGGGACACCGGGGAGCTGTTTTTT.

The V gene is TRBV2, the J gene TRBJ1-4; 12 bases are a match to TRBD1. Germline CDR1 reads SNHLY; CDR2 reads FYNNEI. The CDR3 contains 17 residues. V lost 6 bases, J lost 3 bases, and 8 bases stayed unmatched. The CDR3 reads CASSGGTGGVANEKLFF. CDR3 bases: TGTGCCAGCAGCGGGGGGACAGGGGGCGTCGCTAATGAAAAACTGTTTTTT.

The chain is built from TRBV6-5 and TRBJ2-3; the D gene is possibly TRBD2 (5 bases). Germline V gene sequence: CDR1 MNHEY, CDR2 SVGAGI. The V end was cut by 5 bases, the J end by 6 bases, with 12 bases between. The CDR3 is 13 residues long. CDR3 nucleotide sequence: TGTGCCAGCAGTACCACCCGGAGGGATACGCAGTATTTT. Translation: CASSTTRRDTQYF.

V and J are TRBV5-1 and TRBJ2-1; TRBD1 aligns across 8 bases. The CDR3 contains 15 residues. Germline CDR1 and CDR2: SGHRS and YFSETQ. V was pared by 0 bases and J by 5 bases, with 4 bases of the junction left unmatched. The CDR3 sequence is CASSLEQGAHNEQFF. CDR3 coding DNA: TGCGCCAGCAGCTTGGAGCAGGGGGCCCACAATGAGCAGTTCTTC.

This chain uses TRBV5-4 with TRBJ2-5; 7 bases are a match to TRBD1. The CDR3 length is 14 residues. Unmatched junction bases numbered 2, after V lost 1 base and J lost 2 bases. CDR1 and CDR2 from the germline V gene are SGHNT and YYREEE (reference sequence). The CDR3 reads CASSLTGAQETQYF. The CDR3 DNA sequence: TGTGCCAGCAGCTTGACAGGGGCACAAGAGACCCAGTACTTC.

The chain has TRBV27 and TRBJ1-6; D is ambiguous. Looked up from germline, CDR1 is MNHEY and CDR2 is SMNVEV (reference sequence). V was trimmed by 3 bases and J by 9 bases, leaving 9 bases between them. This CDR3 region has 13 residues. In DNA form, the CDR3 reads TGTGCCAGCAGTTTCTTACGGGGTTCACCCCTCCACTTT. Translated, it gives CASSFLRGSPLHF.

CDR3 loop: CASSVTGGTTDTQYF. For the CDR3, the DNA is TGTGCCAGCAGCGTGACAGGCGGAACCACAGATACGCAGTATTTT. The V gene is TRBV9, the J gene TRBJ2-3; TRBD1 is a possible D gene (6 bases). The CDR3 has 15 amino acids. Germline assignment: CDR1 SGDLS and CDR2 YYNGEE. V was cut by 2 bases and J by 2 bases, with 12 bases left in between. The full variable domain, with the rest looked up from reference TRBV9 and TRBJ2-3, is DSGVTQTPKHLITATGQRVTLRCSPRSGDLSVYWYQQSLDQGLQFLIQYYNGEERAKGNILERFSAQQFPDLHSELNLSSLELGDSALYFCASSVTGGTTDTQYFGPGTRLTVL.

The chain is built from TRBV19 and TRBJ2-3; D is unclear. Trimming shortened V by 11 bases and J by 3 bases, and 18 bases separated the two germline ends. Germline V CDR1 and CDR2: LNHDA, SQIVND (reference sequence). The CDR3 is made up of 14 amino acids. In nucleotides, the CDR3 is TGTGCCTCCAACGGCGGCACCCTGACAGATACGCAGTATTTT. It encodes CASNGGTLTDTQYF.

V gene TRBV12-3 or TRBV12-4 combines with J gene TRBJ1-5; D remains ambiguous. The CDR3 length is 12 residues. V gave up 1 base and J gave up 7 bases, with 5 bases separating them. CDR3 nucleotides: TGTGCCAGCAGTTTAGTGGGCCAGCCCCAGCATTTT. Protein sequence: CASSLVGQPQHF.

The CDR3 sequence is CAIRDRQGYTEAFF. For the CDR3, the DNA is TGTGCCATCAGGGATAGACAGGGATACACTGAAGCTTTCTTT. This chain links TRBV10-3 with TRBJ1-1; 7 positions agree with TRBD1. V trimming: 6 bases; J trimming: 3 bases; junction bases outside the gene matches: 7. CDR1 and CDR2 (germline): ENHRY, SYGVKD. The CDR3 loop spans 14 amino acids.

This clone is a singleton in its sample. The chain joins TRBV25-1 to TRBJ1-2; a possible D gene is TRBD1 (6 bases). This CDR3 comprises 17 residues. The V end was cut by 3 bases, the J end by 4 bases, with 21 bases between. Germline V gene data show CDR1 as MGHDK and CDR2 as SYGVNS. CDR3 region: CASSDAGDTGQLYGYTF. The CDR3 DNA reads TGTGCCAGCAGTGACGCAGGGGATACCGGACAGCTCTATGGCTACACCTTC.

The rearrangement joins TRBV5-6 to TRBJ1-4; tentatively, D is TRBD1 (5 bases). Deletions cut 4 bases from V and 7 bases from J, with 11 bases between. CDR1 is SGHDT and CDR2 is YYEEEE in the germline V gene. This CDR3 is built from 13 residues. The CDR3 protein is CASSPAGGEKLFF. In nucleotides, the CDR3 is TGTGCCAGCAGCCCAGCGGGGGGTGAAAAACTGTTTTTT.

V gene TRBV11-2 combines with J gene TRBJ2-7; D is undetermined. Looked up from germline, CDR1 is SGHAT and CDR2 is FQNNGV. The V and J ends lost 1 base and 4 bases respectively, with 5 bases between them. This CDR3 has 12 amino acids. This chain's CDR3 is CASSLVRYEQYF. The CDR3 nucleotides read TGTGCCAGCAGCTTAGTTCGTTACGAGCAGTACTTC.